The clone carrying this T cell receptor (beta chain) was detected only a few times. Mismatch with germline at one junction end may stem from a read error. This specimen comes from a study of T cells in Graves' hyperthyroidism and ophthalmopathy. Template material for amplifying TCR beta CDR3 regions consisted of RNA transcripts. Researchers ran a first-round RT-PCR on the TCR CDR3 using the HTBI primer set. TCRdb processed the multiplex PCR reads anew with MiXCR; each CDR3 protein has one entry. This table has approximately 690,000 distinct CDR3 sequences, 20% appearing once. CDR3 size: 17 residues. Germline lookup yields CDR1 SEHNR and CDR2 FQNEAQ (reference sequence). Ophthalmopathy cases scored 3 or more on the Clinical Activity Score and 4 or more on NOSPECS grade, with duration below 3 months.

The genes are TRBV7-9 and TRBJ2-5; TRBD2 matches at 11 bases. The material sequenced was blood. The TCR was taken from a man aged 25-40 years with Graves' ophthalmopathy. CDR3 nucleotide sequence: TGTACCAGCCAGTACAAACCGTCTAGCGGGAGGAGGGAGACCCAGTACTTC. It encodes CTSQYKPSSGRRETQYF.